This T cell receptor (beta chain) derives from a study of tumor-infiltrating lymphocytes in primary liver carcinoma. Study-level findings and limits: Found in all five tumor regions were only about 7.5-24% of top clones.

Germline-derived CDR1 and CDR2 are SGHDT and YYEEEE. This CDR3 comprises 14 residues. A constant-region primer served to make TCR beta cDNA from around 540 ng total RNA. Three nested multiplex PCR rounds, a slightly modified ARM-PCR, produced the libraries for TCR beta. Running 9 to 10 cycles apiece, the first two PCR rounds relied on TRBV1-TRBV30 forward primers together with a C-beta reverse primer. TCRdb processed the multiplex PCR reads anew with MiXCR; each CDR3 protein has one entry. The repertoire includes under 50,000 distinct CDR3 sequences, roughly 70% of them detected once, and less than 35% sits in the top ten. Concerning this clonotype itself: What it recognizes is unknown. An end of the junction does not agree with germline; a read error may underlie this.

From unsorted bulk tissue weighing roughly 19-34 mg, DNA and RNA were co-extracted. Patients showed chronic HBV infection and an absence of prior treatment. V usage is TRBV5-6 and J usage is TRBJ2-5; tentative D call: TRBD2 (6 bases). The source is a man in his forties with primary liver carcinoma and hepatitis B virus infection. Sequenced material: liver tumor tissue from sampling region 5. Subset reported: tumor region T5, tumor centre. The CDR3 here is CASSSFGGEETQYF. The CDR3 DNA reads TGCGCCAGCAGCTCGTTCGGCGGGGAAGAGACCCAGTACTTC.